This TCR beta chain appears in the sequencing data of a study of blood T cells in healthy people across ages. Comments on this clonotype: The germline gene is not matched at one end of the junction; a read error may be the cause.

CDR3 length: 16 amino acids. Germline lookup yields CDR1 LGHDT and CDR2 YNNKEL (reference sequence). PCR was performed a second time for about 7 to 11 cycles using a sample-barcoded 5' primer and a J-beta primer mix. TCRdb re-derived calls from the 5' RACE reads in MiXCR, one entry per CDR3 protein. The table includes some 900,000 distinct CDR3 sequences, around 48% detected once. The receptor comes from a man aged 25 to 45 in good health. The V call is TRBV3-1, the J call TRBJ2-7, with TRBD2 as a possible D gene (5 bases). The sequenced material came from blood. For the CDR3, the DNA is TGTGCCAGCAGCCAATCCCCGGACTGGACCTCCAACGAGCAGTACTTC. Its translation is CASSQSPDWTSNEQYF.